Presented here are 17 T cell receptor beta chains from one specimen sequenced in a study of regulatory T cells in long-lasting Graves disease. In building TCR beta libraries, iRepertoire HTBI primers were used together with Arm-PCR of CDR3 regions. TCRdb passed the multiplex PCR reads through MiXCR, listing each CDR3 protein once. Of a few hundred thousand distinct CDR3 sequences in the sample, 10% to 15% were seen once. Time point defined: newly diagnosed GD, antithyroid drugs for less than 3 months. PBMC RNA served as the TCR library source. The data were also submitted as part of a second study, on T cells in Graves' hyperthyroidism and ophthalmopathy.

The sample was peripheral blood mononuclear cells (PBMCs), taken at new diagnosis, from a patient treated with antithyroid drugs. All receptors derive from a woman aged 18-29 years with Graves disease.

Details on this clonotype: A clone one base away is much larger, so this may be a read error. This chain joins TRBV7-8 and TRBJ2-5, with no clear D. This CDR3 region has 16 residues. Trimming left V 4 bases short and J 5 bases short, with 20 bases between. The V gene's germline CDR1 is SGHVS and CDR2 FQNEAQ. The CDR3 DNA sequence: TGTGCCAGCAGCTCATCGGTTCCTTGGGCCGAGGAGACCCAGTACTTC. It specifies CASSSSVPWAEETQYF. Filled out from reference TRBV7-8 and TRBJ2-5, the complete variable domain reads GAGVSQSPRYKVAKRGQDVALRCDPISGHVSLFWYQQALGQGPEFLTYFQNEAQLDKSGLPSDRFFAERPEGSVSTLKIQRTQQEDSAVYLCASSSSVPWAEETQYFGPGTRLLVL.

This clonotype has just a few counts. V is TRBV13 and J is TRBJ2-3, with 7 bases aligning to TRBD2. Unmatched junction bases numbered 7, after V lost 1 base and J lost 0 bases. The CDR3 has 17 amino acids. Germline values: CDR1 PRHDT, CDR2 FYEKMQ (reference sequence). CDR3 in DNA: TGTGCCAGCAGCTTAGCGGCTAGCGGATCGAGCACAGATACGCAGTATTTT. Amino acid sequence: CASSLAASGSSTDTQYF. Full variable domain (missing parts from reference TRBV13 and TRBJ2-3): AAGVIQSPRHLIKEKRETATLKCYPIPRHDTVYWYQQGPGQDPQFLISFYEKMQSDKGSIPDRFSAQQFSDYHSELNMSSLELGDSALYFCASSLAASGSSTDTQYFGPGTRLTVL.

This clonotype was found many times. The chain carries TRBV15 and TRBJ2-5; tentatively, D is TRBD1 (6 bases). The CDR3 spans 16 residues. Trimming shortened V by 3 bases and J by 0 bases, and 14 bases separated the two germline ends. Germline CDR1 reads LNHNV; CDR2 reads YYDKDF (reference sequence). The CDR3 here is CATSRGAASYQETQYF. DNA for the CDR3: TGTGCCACCAGCAGGGGGGCGGCTTCGTACCAAGAGACCCAGTACTTC.

Many counts were recorded for this clonotype. This chain links TRBV6-2 or TRBV6-3 with TRBJ2-1; 16 bases are a match to TRBD2. V dropped 1 base and J dropped 7; count of bases not matched to a gene: 7. Germline V gives CDR1 MNHEY, CDR2 SVGEGT. The CDR3 has 18 amino acids. The CDR3 region has the DNA TGTGCCAGCAGTTACTTACGACCGGGACTAGCGGGAGGGAATGAGCAGTTCTTC. Translated, it gives CASSYLRPGLAGGNEQFF.

In its sample, this clonotype was seen many times. The CDR3 is CAISSSYSVYGYTF. As DNA, the CDR3 is TGTGCCATCAGCTCCAGTTACTCCGTCTATGGCTACACCTTC. The chain links TRBV10-3 to TRBJ1-2; no clear D gene. V lost 6 bases to trimming and J lost 4 bases, with 15 bases between them. The CDR3 runs 14 residues. The V gene's germline CDR1 is ENHRY and CDR2 SYGVKD.

V and J are TRBV20-1 and TRBJ1-3; D possibly corresponds to TRBD1 (5 bases). This CDR3 comprises 13 residues. CDR1 and CDR2 (germline): DFQATT, SNEGSKA (reference sequence). Trimming removed 4 bases at V and 4 bases at J, with 11 bases between. CDR3 coding DNA: TGCAGTGCTAAGGGGCTGGGAGGAAACACCATATATTTT. Protein product: CSAKGLGGNTIYF.

This clonotype was picked up many times. The genes are TRBV11-2 and TRBJ2-7; a possible D gene is TRBD2 (6 bases). V lost 6 bases, J lost 3 bases, and 9 bases lay in between. Germline V gives CDR1 SGHAT, CDR2 FQNNGV. The CDR3 has 12 residues. The CDR3 DNA sequence: TGTGCCAGCAGTTCGGAGGGCTACGAGCAGTACTTC. As protein: CASSSEGYEQYF.

This clonotype was seen repeatedly, ten times or more. This chain uses TRBV11-2 with TRBJ2-3; D may match TRBD1 or TRBD2 (5 bases each). The CDR3 has 19 residues. Trimming left V 5 bases short and J 2 bases short, with 26 bases between. CDR1 SGHAT and CDR2 FQNNGV come from the germline V gene. Written as DNA, the CDR3 is TGTGCCAGCAGCCGTTACAACACCATGGGGCGCGGGCTCACAGATACGCAGTATTTT. As protein: CASSRYNTMGRGLTDTQYF. The full variable domain, with the rest looked up from reference TRBV11-2 and TRBJ2-3, is EAGVAQSPRYKIIEKRQSVAFWCNPISGHATLYWYQQILGQGPKLLIQFQNNGVVDDSQLPKDRFSAERLKGVDSTLKIQPAKLEDSAVYLCASSRYNTMGRGLTDTQYFGPGTRLTVL.

This clonotype was detected a few times. This is likely an artifact of a read error, given a far larger clone one base away. The chain employs TRBV10-3 and TRBJ2-5; 9 positions match TRBD2. The CDR3 contains 16 residues. Germline V lookup: CDR1 ENHRY, CDR2 SYGVKD. Unmatched junction bases numbered 7, after V lost 2 bases and J lost 3 bases. The DNA of the CDR3 is TGTGCCATCAGTGAGGGTAGCGGGGGCTACGAAGAGACCCAGTACTTC. Amino acids: CAISEGSGGYEETQYF.

This clonotype was counted ten times or more. This chain joins TRBV9 and TRBJ2-1, with TRBD2 identical over 9 bases. CDR3 length equals 17 residues. The V gene's germline CDR1 is SGDLS and CDR2 YYNGEE. V gave up 0 bases and J gave up 4 bases; unmatched junction bases: 8. The CDR3 reads CASSVGKLAGSYNEQFF. The CDR3 DNA reads as TGTGCCAGCAGCGTAGGGAAGCTAGCGGGATCGTACAATGAGCAGTTCTTC.

This clonotype was recorded many times. The genes are TRBV6-1 and TRBJ2-1; a possible D gene is TRBD2 (6 bases). Germline V gives CDR1 MNHNS, CDR2 SASEGT. V was clipped by 5 bases and J by 2 bases, with 19 bases between them. The CDR3 runs 17 residues. CDR3 nucleotides: TGTGCCAGCAGTCCCGGGGCAGGCGGGGACCCCTACAATGAGCAGTTCTTC. Its protein product is CASSPGAGGDPYNEQFF.

This clonotype was seen at least ten times. This chain connects TRBV7-8 to TRBJ2-5; 11 nucleotides line up with TRBD2. This CDR3 region has 15 residues. Losses at the gene ends were 3 bases for V and 4 bases for J; bases not matched to a gene: 4. Germline lookup yields CDR1 SGHVS and CDR2 FQNEAQ. CDR3 region: CASSFDLAGGETQYF. Here the CDR3 DNA reads TGTGCCAGCAGCTTTGACCTAGCGGGAGGAGAGACCCAGTACTTC.

The chain links TRBV5-6 to TRBJ2-1, with D unresolved. Trimming removed 7 bases at V and 4 bases at J, with 9 bases between. In germline, CDR1 is SGHDT, CDR2 YYEEEE. This CDR3 contains 12 residues. The CDR3 reads CASAAQYNEQFF. The CDR3 bases are TGTGCCAGCGCGGCCCAATACAATGAGCAGTTCTTC.

This clonotype has just a few counts. V usage is TRBV12-3 or TRBV12-4 and J usage is TRBJ1-5, with D maybe TRBD1 (5 bases). V was trimmed by 8 bases and J by 2 bases, leaving 13 bases between them. There are 14 residues in the CDR3. CDR3 sequence reads: CASRPQGGNQPQHF. The CDR3 DNA reads as TGTGCCAGCCGCCCGCAGGGAGGCAATCAGCCCCAGCATTTT.

This clonotype has a count of ten or more. V gene TRBV5-5 combines with J gene TRBJ1-1, with a tentative D call TRBD1 (5 bases). The V and J ends lost 1 base and 1 base respectively, with 14 bases between them. This CDR3 contains 16 residues. In germline, CDR1 is SGHKS, CDR2 YYEKEE (reference sequence). The CDR3 sequence is CASSLHGTYSNTEAFF. Here the CDR3 DNA reads TGTGCCAGCAGCTTGCACGGGACCTATTCGAACACTGAAGCTTTCTTT.

The chain combines TRBV4-1 with TRBJ2-3; the match to TRBD1 covers 7 bases. The CDR3 is 16 amino acids. The V gene end was trimmed by 0 bases and the J gene end by 9 bases; junction bases not matched to a gene: 12. The germline CDR1 and CDR2 sequences are MGHRA and YSYEKL. CDR3: CASSQDPLLQGRTQYF. CDR3 in DNA: TGCGCCAGCAGCCAAGATCCCCTCTTACAGGGGCGGACGCAGTATTTT.

This clonotype was observed at least ten times. J is TRBJ1-1 and V is TRBV18, with D unresolved. This CDR3 is 11 amino acids long. The germline V and J ends were trimmed by 5 bases and 3 bases, with 4 bases remaining between them. Looked up from germline, CDR1 is KGHSH and CDR2 is LQKENI. The chain's CDR3 is CASSGYTEAFF. Here the CDR3 DNA reads TGTGCCAGCTCAGGATACACTGAAGCTTTCTTT.